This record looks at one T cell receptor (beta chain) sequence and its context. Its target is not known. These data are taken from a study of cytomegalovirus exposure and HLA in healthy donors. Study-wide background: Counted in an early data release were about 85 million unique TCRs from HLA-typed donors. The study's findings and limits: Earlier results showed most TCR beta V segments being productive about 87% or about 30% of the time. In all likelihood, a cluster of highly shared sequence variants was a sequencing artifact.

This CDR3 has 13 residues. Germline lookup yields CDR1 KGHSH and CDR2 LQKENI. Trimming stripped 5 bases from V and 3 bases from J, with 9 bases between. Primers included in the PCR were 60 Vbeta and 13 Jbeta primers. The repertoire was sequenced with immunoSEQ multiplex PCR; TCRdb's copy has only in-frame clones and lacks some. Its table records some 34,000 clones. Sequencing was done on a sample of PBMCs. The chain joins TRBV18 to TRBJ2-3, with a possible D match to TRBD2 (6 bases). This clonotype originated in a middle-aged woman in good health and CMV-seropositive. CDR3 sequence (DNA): TGTGCCAGCTCAGCGGGGATGACAGATACGCAGTATTTT. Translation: CASSAGMTDTQYF.